The present T cell receptor (beta chain) was sequenced within a study of blood T cell repertoires in COVID-19. The V gene lost 3 bases and the J gene lost 4 bases, with 10 bases spanning the gap. The CDR3 covers 13 residues. Germline V gene lookup returns CDR1 SGHNT and CDR2 YYREEE (reference sequence). This clone was picked up one time. Profiling relied on immunoSEQ multiplex PCR, and the TCRdb table lists in-frame clones only, not all of them. The sample lists roughly 140,000 clones, 88% occurring once. This chain connects TRBV5-4 to TRBJ1-1; D is possibly TRBD1 (5 bases). The clonotype originates from a woman aged 45-59 years with acute or convalescent COVID-19. The sample consisted of peripheral blood. The CDR3 bases are TGTGCCAGCAGCTCCCAGGGTGGCACTGAAGCTTTCTTT. It translates to CASSSQGGTEAFF.